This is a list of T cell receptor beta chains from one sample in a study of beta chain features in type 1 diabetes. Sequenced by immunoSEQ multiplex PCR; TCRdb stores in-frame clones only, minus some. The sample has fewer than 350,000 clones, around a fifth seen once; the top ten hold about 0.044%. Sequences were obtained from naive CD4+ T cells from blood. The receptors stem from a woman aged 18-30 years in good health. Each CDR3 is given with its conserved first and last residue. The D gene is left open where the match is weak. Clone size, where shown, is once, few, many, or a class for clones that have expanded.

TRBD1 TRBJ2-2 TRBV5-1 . CASSPSTGITGELFF TGCGCCAGCAGCCCCTCGACAGGGATCACAGGGGAGCTGTTTTTT
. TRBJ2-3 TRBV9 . CASSVAGVEDTQYF TGTGCCAGCAGCGTAGCAGGGGTTGAAGATACGCAGTATTTT
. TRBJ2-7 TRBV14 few CASSQVVPYEQYF TGTGCCAGCAGCCAAGTAGTCCCCTACGAGCAGTACTTC
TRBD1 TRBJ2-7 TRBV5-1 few CASSLTGGATYEQYF TGCGCCAGCAGCTTGACAGGGGGTGCAACCTACGAGCAGTACTTC
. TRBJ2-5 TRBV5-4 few CASSSYRDSKAQYF TGTGCCAGCAGTTCATACCGGGACTCTAAAGCCCAGTACTTC
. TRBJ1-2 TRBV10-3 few CAISERRLGGFNYGYTF TGTGCCATCAGTGAGCGTCGATTAGGCGGCTTTAACTATGGCTACACCTTC
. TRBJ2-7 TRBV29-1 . CSVRSGDYYEQYF TGCAGCGTTAGGTCCGGGGATTACTACGAGCAGTACTTC
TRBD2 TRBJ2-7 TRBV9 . CASSETFLAGGSYEQYF TGTGCCAGCAGCGAGACCTTCCTAGCGGGGGGCTCCTACGAGCAGTACTTC
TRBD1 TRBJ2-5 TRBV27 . CASSRQGARETQYF TGTGCCAGCAGTCGACAGGGGGCACGGGAGACCCAGTACTTC
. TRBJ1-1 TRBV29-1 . CSVRTEVNTEAFF TGCAGCGTCCGGACAGAAGTGAACACTGAAGCTTTCTTT
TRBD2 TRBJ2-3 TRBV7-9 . CASSSEGRGTDTQYF TGTGCCAGCAGCTCAGAAGGGCGGGGGACAGATACGCAGTATTTT
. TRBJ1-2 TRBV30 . CAWRKGAYGYTF TGTGCCTGGAGAAAGGGAGCCTACGGCTACACCTTC
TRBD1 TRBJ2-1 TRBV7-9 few CASSFDRVYDEQFF TGTGCCAGCAGCTTTGACAGGGTTTACGATGAGCAGTTCTTC
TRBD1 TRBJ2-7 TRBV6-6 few CASTLPDRARGEQYF TGTGCCAGCACCTTACCGGACAGGGCTCGGGGGGAGCAGTACTTC
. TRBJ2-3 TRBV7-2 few CASSSGPSTDTQYF TGTGCCAGCAGCTCAGGCCCTAGCACAGATACGCAGTATTTT
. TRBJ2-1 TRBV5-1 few CASSSQADNEQFF TGCGCCAGCAGCTCTCAAGCGGACAATGAGCAGTTCTTC
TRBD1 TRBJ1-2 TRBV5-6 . CASSLRAGGSYGYTF TGTGCCAGCAGCTTGCGGGCAGGGGGGTCTTATGGCTACACCTTC
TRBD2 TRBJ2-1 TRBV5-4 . CASSFGGSRHNEQFF TGTGCCAGCAGCTTCGGCGGGAGTCGGCACAATGAGCAGTTCTTC
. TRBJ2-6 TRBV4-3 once CASSQARRPNSGANVLTF TGCGCCAGCAGCCAAGCGCGGCGGCCAAACTCTGGGGCCAACGTCCTGACTTTC
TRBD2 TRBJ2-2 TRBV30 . CAWSGAGGQRRELFF TGTGCCTGGAGTGGAGCGGGAGGGCAACGAAGGGAGCTGTTTTTT
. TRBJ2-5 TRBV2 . CAMGQGHRQETQYF TGTGCCATGGGTCAGGGGCACAGACAAGAGACCCAGTACTTC
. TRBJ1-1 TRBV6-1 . CASSDSYIGTEAFF TGTGCCAGCAGTGACAGCTATATCGGGACTGAAGCTTTCTTT
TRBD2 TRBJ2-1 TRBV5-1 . CASSFQRETGNEQFF TGCGCCAGCAGCTTTCAGCGGGAGACGGGCAATGAGCAGTTCTTC
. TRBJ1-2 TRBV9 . CASSGTRGHGYTF TGTGCCAGCAGCGGGACCCGAGGGCATGGCTACACCTTC
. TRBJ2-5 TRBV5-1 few CASSYGPSGSQETQYF TGCGCCAGCAGCTACGGGCCCAGCGGATCCCAAGAGACCCAGTACTTC
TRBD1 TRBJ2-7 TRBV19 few CASSGQGDYEQYF TGTGCCAGTAGCGGACAGGGGGACTACGAGCAGTACTTC